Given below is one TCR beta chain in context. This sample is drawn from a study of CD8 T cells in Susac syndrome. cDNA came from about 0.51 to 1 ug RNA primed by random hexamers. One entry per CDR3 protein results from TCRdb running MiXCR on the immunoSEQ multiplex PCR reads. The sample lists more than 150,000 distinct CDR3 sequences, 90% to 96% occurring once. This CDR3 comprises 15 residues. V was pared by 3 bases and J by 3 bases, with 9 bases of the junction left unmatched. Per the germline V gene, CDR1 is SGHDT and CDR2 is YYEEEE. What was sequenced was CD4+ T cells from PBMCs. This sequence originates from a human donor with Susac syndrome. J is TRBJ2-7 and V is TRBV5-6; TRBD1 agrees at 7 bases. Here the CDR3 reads CASSSTGIWDYEQYF. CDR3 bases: TGTGCCAGCAGCTCGACAGGGATCTGGGACTACGAGCAGTACTTC.